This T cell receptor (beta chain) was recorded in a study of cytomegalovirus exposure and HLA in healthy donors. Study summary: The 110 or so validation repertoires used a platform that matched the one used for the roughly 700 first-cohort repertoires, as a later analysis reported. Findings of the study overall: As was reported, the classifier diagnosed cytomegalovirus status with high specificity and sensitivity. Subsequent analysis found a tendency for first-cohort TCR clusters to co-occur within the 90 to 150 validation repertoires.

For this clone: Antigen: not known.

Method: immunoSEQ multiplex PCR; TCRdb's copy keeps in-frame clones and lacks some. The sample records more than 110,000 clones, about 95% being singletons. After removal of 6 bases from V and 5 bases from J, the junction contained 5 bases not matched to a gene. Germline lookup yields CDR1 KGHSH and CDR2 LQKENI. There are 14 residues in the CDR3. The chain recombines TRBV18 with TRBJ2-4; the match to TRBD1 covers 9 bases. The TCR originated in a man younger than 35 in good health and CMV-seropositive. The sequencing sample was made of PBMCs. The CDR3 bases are TGTGCCAGCTCTCCGGGACAGGGACAAAACATTCAGTACTTC. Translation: CASSPGQGQNIQYF.